This is a list of T cell receptor beta chains from one sample in a study of graft-versus-host responses after intestinal transplantation. Profiling relied on immunoSEQ multiplex PCR, and the TCRdb table lists in-frame clones only, not all of them. The sample lists 11,000 to 15,000 clones, 35% seen once, with 2% to 2.5% in the top ten. Sequences were derived from alloreactive CD8+ T cells from a mixed lymphocyte reaction culture, sampled before intestinal transplant. The receptors originated from a human patient who received an intestinal transplant. Both conserved end residues are part of each CDR3. Each record gives: V gene, J gene, CDR3 protein.

TRBV27	TRBJ2-7	CASRFGSPGLSYEQYF
TRBV11-2	TRBJ2-4	CASSSLAGYSKNIQYF
TRBV6-4	TRBJ2-3	CASSDHPAGADTQYF
TRBV5-4	TRBJ2-5	CASSFFGTLGVETQYF
TRBV9	TRBJ2-7	CASSGGEYEQYF
TRBV7-6	TRBJ2-2	CASSLSATPYTGELFF
TRBV4-1	TRBJ1-4	CASSQDIKLFF
TRBV6-5	TRBJ1-1	CASSYSATGRNTEAFF
TRBV13	TRBJ1-6	CASSLPGDANSPLHF
TRBV27	TRBJ1-1	CASSSGPSGTTEAFF
TRBV2	TRBJ1-4	CASSEGGVGEKLFF
TRBV7-6	TRBJ2-1	CASSLSGGGEQFF
TRBV2	TRBJ2-7	CASSAGPCRNYGQYF
TRBV4-1	TRBJ2-1	CASSQDVLAGEQFF
TRBV6-5	TRBJ2-7	CASRTYYEQYF
TRBV7-9	TRBJ2-1	CASSAPYGGYNEQFF
TRBV7-9	TRBJ1-2	CASTGGSTESGGYTF
TRBV5-8	TRBJ2-7	CASSLDGDYEQYF
TRBV4-1	TRBJ1-2	CASSPRQGAWGYTF
TRBV27	TRBJ2-1	CASSLGSSSYNEQFF
TRBV4-1	TRBJ2-5	CASSRNRDQETQYF
TRBV6-1	TRBJ2-7	CASSYVGAEQYF
TRBV11-2	TRBJ2-7	CASSWDGSYEQYF
TRBV13	TRBJ1-6	CASSYRERRAQPLHF
TRBV11-2	TRBJ2-5	CASRDAASGGAVYQETQYF
TRBV9	TRBJ2-3	CASSAYQQGVGTDTQYF
TRBV5-4	TRBJ1-1	CASSSRQGPEAFF
TRBV2	TRBJ2-1	CANGTGNEQFF
TRBV27	TRBJ1-2	CASSFFPGSGYTF
TRBV5-1	TRBJ2-1	CASSMDYGGYNEQFF
TRBV6-5	TRBJ2-5	CASRNRGKETQYF
TRBV6-1	TRBJ1-4	CASSSWEGDKLFF
TRBV29-1	TRBJ2-5	CSVDANNPQLRETQYF
TRBV27	TRBJ2-1	CASSFGGAGEQFF
TRBV27	TRBJ2-7	CASSPAGGGHEQYF
TRBV6-5	TRBJ2-3	CASRQVRGGADTQYF
TRBV19	TRBJ2-7	CASSYFEGYEQYF
TRBV7-9	TRBJ1-1	CASSQGQGAFF
TRBV7-9	TRBJ2-1	CASTGQGNLRHNEQFF
TRBV13	TRBJ1-2	CASSLAGARTF
TRBV7-7	TRBJ1-4	CASSSTIGEKLFF
TRBV6-6	TRBJ2-7	CASRYGRTNEQYF
TRBV5-4	TRBJ2-7	CASSLGTSGTYEQYF
TRBV6-6	TRBJ2-5	CASRQRGGETQYF
TRBV29-1	TRBJ2-1	CSVAGEGTYNEQFF
TRBV6-6	TRBJ2-1	CASSPPWNTIEQFF
TRBV10-2	TRBJ2-3	CASMRGGAPSTDTQYF
TRBV6-5	TRBJ2-1	CASGQSSYNEQFF
TRBV11-2	TRBJ2-3	CASSLIAADTQYF
TRBV9	TRBJ2-3	CASSSTLALTDTQYF
TRBV19	TRBJ2-1	CASQAGDRGYTYNEQFF
TRBV11-3	TRBJ1-1	CASSLDGYKNTEAFF
TRBV5-5	TRBJ2-7	CASSEVGWEGYEQYF